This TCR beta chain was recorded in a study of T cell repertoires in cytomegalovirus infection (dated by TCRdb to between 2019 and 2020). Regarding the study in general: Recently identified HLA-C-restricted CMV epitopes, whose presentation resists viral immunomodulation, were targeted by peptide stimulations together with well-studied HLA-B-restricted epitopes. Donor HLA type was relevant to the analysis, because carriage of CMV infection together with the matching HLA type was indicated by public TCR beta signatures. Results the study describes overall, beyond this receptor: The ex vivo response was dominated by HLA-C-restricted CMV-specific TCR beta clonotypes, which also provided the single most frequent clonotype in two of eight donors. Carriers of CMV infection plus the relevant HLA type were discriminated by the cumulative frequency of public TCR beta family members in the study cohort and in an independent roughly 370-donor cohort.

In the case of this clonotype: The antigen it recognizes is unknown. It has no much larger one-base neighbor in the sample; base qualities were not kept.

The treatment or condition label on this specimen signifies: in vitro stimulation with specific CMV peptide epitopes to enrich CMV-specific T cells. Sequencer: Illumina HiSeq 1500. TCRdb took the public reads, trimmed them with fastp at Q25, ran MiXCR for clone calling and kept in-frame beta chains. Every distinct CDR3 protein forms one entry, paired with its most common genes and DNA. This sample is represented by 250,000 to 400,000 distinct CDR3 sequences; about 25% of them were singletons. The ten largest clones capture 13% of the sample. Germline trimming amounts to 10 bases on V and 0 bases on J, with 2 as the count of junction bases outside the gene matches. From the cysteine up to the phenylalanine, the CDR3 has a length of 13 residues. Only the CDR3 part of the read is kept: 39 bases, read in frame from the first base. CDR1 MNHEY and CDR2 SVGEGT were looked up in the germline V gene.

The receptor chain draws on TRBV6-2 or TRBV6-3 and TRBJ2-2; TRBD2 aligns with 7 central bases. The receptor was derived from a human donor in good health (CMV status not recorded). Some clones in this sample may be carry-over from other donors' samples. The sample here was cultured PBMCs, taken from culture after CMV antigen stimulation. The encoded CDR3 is CATSGTNTGELFF. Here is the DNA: TGTGCCACCAGCGGGACGAACACCGGGGAGCTGTTTTTT.